This T cell receptor beta chain was found in a study of T cell clonotyping in hematopoietic cell transplantation. Study in general: Cytoreduction preceded collection of pretransplant recipient samples. General study findings and limits: Recipient TCR diversity dropped after transplant; expanded clonotypes rose from day 30 to 180. Higher Inverse Simpson Index values in graft donor and pretransplant recipient predicted broader posttransplant TCR diversity.

Data came from immunoSEQ multiplex PCR; TCRdb stores just in-frame clones and leaves some out. This table holds 49,000 or so clones, approximately 78% found once. This CDR3 spans 13 amino acids. V was pared by 0 bases and J by 4 bases, with 3 bases between. The germline V gene has CDR1 SGHNT and CDR2 YENEEA. About this clone itself: What it binds is unknown. Other nucleotide sequences from this sample produce the same CDR3.

Time point meaning: recipient sample about 28 days before transplant, after cytoreduction. Samples: about 28 days before transplant, then days 30, 100 and 180 after. The specimen comprised peripheral blood mononuclear cells, sampled before stem cell transplant. The receptor's source is a man between 60 and 75 years old with myelodysplastic syndrome. Some clones in this sample may be carry-over from other donors' samples. The V and J genes are TRBV11-3 and TRBJ2-2; D gene unclear. The CDR3 nucleotides are TGTGCCAGCAGCTTAGAGACCACCGGGGAGCTGTTTTTT. Translation: CASSLETTGELFF.